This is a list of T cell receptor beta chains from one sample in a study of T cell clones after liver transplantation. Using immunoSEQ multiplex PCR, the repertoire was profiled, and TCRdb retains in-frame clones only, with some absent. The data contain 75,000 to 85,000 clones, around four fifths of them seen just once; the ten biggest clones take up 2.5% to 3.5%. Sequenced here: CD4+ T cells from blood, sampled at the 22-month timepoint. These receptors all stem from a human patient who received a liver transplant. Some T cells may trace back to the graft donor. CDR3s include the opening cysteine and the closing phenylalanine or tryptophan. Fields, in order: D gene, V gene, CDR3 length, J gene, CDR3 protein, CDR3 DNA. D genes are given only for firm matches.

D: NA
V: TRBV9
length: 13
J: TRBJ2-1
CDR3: CASSVGAGNEQFF
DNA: TGTGCCAGCAGCGTAGGAGCCGGGAATGAGCAGTTCTTC

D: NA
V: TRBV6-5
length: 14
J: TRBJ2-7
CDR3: CASSQGTDLSEQYF
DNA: TGTGCCAGCAGTCAAGGGACCGATCTAAGCGAGCAGTACTTC

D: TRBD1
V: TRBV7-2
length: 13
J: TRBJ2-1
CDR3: CASKRTGGNEQFF
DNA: TGTGCCAGCAAAAGGACAGGGGGCAATGAGCAGTTCTTC

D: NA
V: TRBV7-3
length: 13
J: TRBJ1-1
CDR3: CASSLRGDTEAFF
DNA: TGTGCCAGCAGCTTGAGAGGGGACACTGAAGCTTTCTTT

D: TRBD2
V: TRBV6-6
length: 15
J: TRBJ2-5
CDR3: CASSQETSRQETQYF
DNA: TGTGCCAGCAGCCAAGAGACTAGCCGCCAAGAGACCCAGTACTTC

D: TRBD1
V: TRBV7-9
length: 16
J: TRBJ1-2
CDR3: CASSLTGLTGGQGYTF
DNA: TGTGCCAGCAGCCTAACCGGCCTGACAGGGGGCCAGGGCTACACCTTC

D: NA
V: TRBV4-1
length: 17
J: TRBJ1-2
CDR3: CASSQPRLTTTNYGYTF
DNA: TGCGCCAGCAGCCAGCCCCGGCTGACAACTACTAACTATGGCTACACCTTC

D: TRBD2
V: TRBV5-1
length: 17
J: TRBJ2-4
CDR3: CASSLAVGLAAKNIQYF
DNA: TGCGCCAGCAGCTTGGCCGTGGGTCTAGCGGCAAAAAACATTCAGTACTTC

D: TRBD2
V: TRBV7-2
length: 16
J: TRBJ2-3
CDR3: CASSLEVAGGTDTQYF
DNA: TGTGCCAGCAGCTTAGAGGTAGCGGGGGGCACAGATACGCAGTATTTT

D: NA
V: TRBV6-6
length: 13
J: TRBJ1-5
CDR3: CASSREGWQPQHF
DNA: TGTGCCAGCAGCCGCGAGGGCTGGCAGCCCCAGCATTTT

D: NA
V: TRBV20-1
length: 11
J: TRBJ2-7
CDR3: CSASKDRPLYF
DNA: TGCAGTGCTAGTAAGGACAGACCCTTGTACTTC

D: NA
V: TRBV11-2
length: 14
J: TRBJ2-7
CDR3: CASSDGDLLYEQYF
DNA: TGTGCCAGCAGCGACGGGGACTTGCTCTACGAGCAGTACTTC

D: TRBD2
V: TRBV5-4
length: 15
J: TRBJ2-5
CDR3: CASSLQAGGQETQYF
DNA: TGTGCCAGCAGCTTACAAGCGGGGGGGCAAGAGACCCAGTACTTC

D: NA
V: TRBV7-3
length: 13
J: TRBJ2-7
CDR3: CASSSSRGGEQYF
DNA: TGTGCCAGCAGCTCCTCTAGGGGTGGGGAGCAGTACTTC

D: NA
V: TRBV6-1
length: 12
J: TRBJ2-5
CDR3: CASSEWSETQYF
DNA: TGTGCCAGCAGTGAGTGGTCTGAGACCCAGTACTTC

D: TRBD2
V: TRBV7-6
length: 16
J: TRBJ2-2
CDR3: CASSPTSGAVGGELFF
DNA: TGTGCCAGCAGCCCCACTAGCGGGGCTGTCGGCGGGGAGCTGTTTTTT

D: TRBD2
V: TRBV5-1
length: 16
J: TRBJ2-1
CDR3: CASSPPTSGGINEQFF
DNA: TGCGCCAGCAGCCCGCCCACTAGCGGGGGGATCAATGAGCAGTTCTTC

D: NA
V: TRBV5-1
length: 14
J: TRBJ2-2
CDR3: CASSPIGGTGELFF
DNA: TGCGCCAGCAGCCCAATCGGAGGCACCGGGGAGCTGTTTTTT

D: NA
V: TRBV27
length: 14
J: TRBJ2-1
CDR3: CASSRTDPLYEQFF
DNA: TGTGCCAGCAGTCGGACGGACCCTCTCTATGAGCAGTTCTTC